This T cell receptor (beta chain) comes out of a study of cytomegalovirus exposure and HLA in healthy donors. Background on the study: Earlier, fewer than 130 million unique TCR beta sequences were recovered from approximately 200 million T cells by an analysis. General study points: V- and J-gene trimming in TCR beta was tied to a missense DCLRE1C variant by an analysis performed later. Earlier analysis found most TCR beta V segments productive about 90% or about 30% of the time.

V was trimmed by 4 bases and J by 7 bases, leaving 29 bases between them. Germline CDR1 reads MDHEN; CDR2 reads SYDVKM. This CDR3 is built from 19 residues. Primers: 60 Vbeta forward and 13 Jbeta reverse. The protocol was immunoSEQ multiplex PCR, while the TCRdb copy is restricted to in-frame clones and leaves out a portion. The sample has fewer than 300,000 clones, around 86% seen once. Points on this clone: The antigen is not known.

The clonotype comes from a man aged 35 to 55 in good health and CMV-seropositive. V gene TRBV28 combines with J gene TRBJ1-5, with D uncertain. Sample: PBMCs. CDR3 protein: CASSSPRPDTLSSRQPQHF. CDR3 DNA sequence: TGTGCCAGCAGTTCACCTCGTCCTGATACTCTCTCTTCCCGCCAGCCCCAGCATTTT.